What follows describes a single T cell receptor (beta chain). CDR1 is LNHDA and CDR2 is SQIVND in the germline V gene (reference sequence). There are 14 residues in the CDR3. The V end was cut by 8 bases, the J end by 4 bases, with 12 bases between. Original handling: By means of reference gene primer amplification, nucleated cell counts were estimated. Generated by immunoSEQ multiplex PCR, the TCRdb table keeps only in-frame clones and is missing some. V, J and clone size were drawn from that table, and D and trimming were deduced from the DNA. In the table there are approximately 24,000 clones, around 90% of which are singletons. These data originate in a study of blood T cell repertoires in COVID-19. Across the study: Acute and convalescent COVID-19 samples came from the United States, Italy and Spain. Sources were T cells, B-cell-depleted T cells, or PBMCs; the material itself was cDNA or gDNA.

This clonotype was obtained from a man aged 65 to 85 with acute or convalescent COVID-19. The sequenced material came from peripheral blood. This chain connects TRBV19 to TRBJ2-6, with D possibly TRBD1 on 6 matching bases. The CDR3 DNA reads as TGTGCCAGTGAACAGGGAGCCGGGGCCAACGTCCTGACTTTC. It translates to CASEQGAGANVLTF.